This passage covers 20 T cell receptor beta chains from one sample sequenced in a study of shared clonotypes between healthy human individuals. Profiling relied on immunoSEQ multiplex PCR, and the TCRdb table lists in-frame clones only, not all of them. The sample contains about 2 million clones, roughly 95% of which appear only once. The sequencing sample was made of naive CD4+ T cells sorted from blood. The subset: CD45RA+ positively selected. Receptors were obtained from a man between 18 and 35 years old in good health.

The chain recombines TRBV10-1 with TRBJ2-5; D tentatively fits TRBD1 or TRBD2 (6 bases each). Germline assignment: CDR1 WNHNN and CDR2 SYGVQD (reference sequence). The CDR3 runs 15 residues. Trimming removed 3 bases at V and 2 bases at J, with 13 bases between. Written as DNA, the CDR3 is TGCGCCAGCAGTGAAGGTCAGGGGAGGCAAGAGACCCAGTACTTC. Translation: CASSEGQGRQETQYF.

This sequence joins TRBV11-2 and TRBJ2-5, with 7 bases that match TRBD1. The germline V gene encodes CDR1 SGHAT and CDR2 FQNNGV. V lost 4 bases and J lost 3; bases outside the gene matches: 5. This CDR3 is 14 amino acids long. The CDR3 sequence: CASSSDRAKETQYF. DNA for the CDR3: TGTGCCAGCAGCTCAGACAGGGCCAAAGAGACCCAGTACTTC.

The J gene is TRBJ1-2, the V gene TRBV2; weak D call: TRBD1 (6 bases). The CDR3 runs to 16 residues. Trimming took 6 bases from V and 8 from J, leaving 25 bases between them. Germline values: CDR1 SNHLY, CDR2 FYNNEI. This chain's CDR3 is CASSPSWAGGGEGYTF. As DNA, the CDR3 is TGTGCCAGCAGCCCATCTTGGGCCGGAGGGGGAGAAGGCTACACCTTC.

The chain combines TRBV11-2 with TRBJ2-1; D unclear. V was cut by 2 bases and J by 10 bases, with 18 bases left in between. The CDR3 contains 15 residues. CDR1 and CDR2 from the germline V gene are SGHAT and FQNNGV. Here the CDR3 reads CASSLTHPAAKEQFF. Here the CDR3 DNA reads TGTGCCAGCAGCTTAACCCATCCCGCCGCCAAAGAGCAGTTCTTC.

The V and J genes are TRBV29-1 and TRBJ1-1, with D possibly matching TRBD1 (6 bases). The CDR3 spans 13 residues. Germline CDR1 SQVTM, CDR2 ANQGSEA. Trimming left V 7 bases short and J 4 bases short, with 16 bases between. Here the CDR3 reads CSASPRGATEAFF. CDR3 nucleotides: TGCAGCGCGTCCCCCAGGGGAGCCACTGAAGCTTTCTTT.

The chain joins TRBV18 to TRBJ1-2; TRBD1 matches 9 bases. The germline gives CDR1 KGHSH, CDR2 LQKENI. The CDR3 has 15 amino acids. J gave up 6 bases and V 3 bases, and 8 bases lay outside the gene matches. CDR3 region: CASSPTTGGGNGYTF. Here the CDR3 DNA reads TGTGCCAGCTCACCTACGACAGGGGGAGGGAATGGCTACACCTTC.

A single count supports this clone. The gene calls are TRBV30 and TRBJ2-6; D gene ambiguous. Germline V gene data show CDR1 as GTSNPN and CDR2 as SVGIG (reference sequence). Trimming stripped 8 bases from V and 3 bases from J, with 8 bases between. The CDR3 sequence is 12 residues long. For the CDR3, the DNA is TGTGCCCGGAACTATGGGGCCAACGTCCTGACTTTC. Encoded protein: CARNYGANVLTF.

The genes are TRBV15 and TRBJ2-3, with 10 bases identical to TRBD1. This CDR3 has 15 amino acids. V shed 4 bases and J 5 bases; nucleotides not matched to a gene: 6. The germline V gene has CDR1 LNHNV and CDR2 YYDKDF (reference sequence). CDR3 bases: TGTGCCACCAGCACCTTGACAGGGGGCATAGATACGCAGTATTTT. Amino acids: CATSTLTGGIDTQYF.

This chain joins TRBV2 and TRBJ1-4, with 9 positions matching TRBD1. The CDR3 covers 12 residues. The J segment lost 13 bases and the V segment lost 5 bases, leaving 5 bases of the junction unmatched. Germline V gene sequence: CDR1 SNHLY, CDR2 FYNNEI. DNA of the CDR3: TGTGCCAGCAGTTACACAGGGGGCCCACTGTTTTTT. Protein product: CASSYTGGPLFF.

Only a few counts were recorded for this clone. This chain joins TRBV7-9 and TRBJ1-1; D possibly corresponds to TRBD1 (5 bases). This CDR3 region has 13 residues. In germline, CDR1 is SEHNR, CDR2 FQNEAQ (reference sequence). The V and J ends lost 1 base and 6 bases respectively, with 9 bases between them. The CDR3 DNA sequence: TGTGCCAGCAGCTTAGGAGGGGACGCTGAAGCTTTCTTT. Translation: CASSLGGDAEAFF. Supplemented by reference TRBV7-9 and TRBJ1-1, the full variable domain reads DTGVSQNPRHKITKRGQNVTFRCDPISEHNRLYWYRQTLGQGPEFLTYFQNEAQLEKSRLLSDRFSAERPKGSFSTLEIQRTEQGDSAMYLCASSLGGDAEAFFGQGTRLTVV.

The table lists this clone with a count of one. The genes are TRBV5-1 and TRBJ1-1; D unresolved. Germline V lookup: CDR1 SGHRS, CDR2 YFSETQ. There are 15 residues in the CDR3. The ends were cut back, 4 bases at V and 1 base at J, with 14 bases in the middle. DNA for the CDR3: TGCGCCAGCAGCGTAATAGGGCAATCGAACACTGAAGCTTTCTTT. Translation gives CASSVIGQSNTEAFF.

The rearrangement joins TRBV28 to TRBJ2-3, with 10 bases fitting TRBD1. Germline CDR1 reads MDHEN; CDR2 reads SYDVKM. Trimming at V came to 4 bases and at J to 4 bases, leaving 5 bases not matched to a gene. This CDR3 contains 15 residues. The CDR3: CASSWSGTGADTQYF. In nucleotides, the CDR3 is TGTGCCAGCAGTTGGTCCGGGACAGGGGCAGATACGCAGTATTTT.

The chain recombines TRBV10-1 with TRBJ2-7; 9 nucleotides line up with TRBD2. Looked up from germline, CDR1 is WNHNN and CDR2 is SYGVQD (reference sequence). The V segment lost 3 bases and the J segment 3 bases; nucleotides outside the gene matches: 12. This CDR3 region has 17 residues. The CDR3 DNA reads TGCGCCAGCAGTGATCCTAGCGGGATTCCGAAGGACTACGAGCAGTACTTC. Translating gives CASSDPSGIPKDYEQYF.

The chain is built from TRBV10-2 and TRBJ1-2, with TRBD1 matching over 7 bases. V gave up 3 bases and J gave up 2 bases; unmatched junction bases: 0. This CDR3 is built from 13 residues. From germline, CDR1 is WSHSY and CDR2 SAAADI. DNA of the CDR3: TGCGCCAGCAGTGAACAGGGGAACTATGGCTACACCTTC. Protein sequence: CASSEQGNYGYTF.

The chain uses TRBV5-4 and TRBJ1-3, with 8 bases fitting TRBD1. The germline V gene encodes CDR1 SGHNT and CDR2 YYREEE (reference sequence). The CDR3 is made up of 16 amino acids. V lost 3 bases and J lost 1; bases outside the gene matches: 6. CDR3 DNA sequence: TGTGCCAGCAGCTATGGACAGGGCAAATCTGGAAACACCATATATTTT. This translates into CASSYGQGKSGNTIYF.

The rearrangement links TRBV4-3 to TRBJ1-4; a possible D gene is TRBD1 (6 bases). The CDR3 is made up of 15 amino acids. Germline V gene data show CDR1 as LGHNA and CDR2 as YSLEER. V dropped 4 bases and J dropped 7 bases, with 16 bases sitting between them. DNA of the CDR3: TGCGCCAGCAGCCGGAAAGGGGGGCTTTTTGAAAAACTGTTTTTT. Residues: CASSRKGGLFEKLFF.

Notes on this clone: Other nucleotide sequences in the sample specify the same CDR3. CDR3 in amino acids: CASSPGFSNQPQHF. The CDR3 DNA follows: TGTGCCAGCTCACCGGGATTTAGCAATCAGCCCCAGCATTTT. V and J are TRBV18 and TRBJ1-5; D uncertain. This CDR3 has 14 amino acids. Trimming cost V 3 bases and J 0 bases, with 6 bases left between them. Germline-derived CDR1 and CDR2 are KGHSH and LQKENI. Variable domain in full (rest from reference TRBV18 and TRBJ1-5): NAGVMQNPRHLVRRRGQEARLRCSPMKGHSHVYWYRQLPEEGLKFMVYLQKENIIDESGMPKERFSAEFPKEGPSILRIQQVVRGDSAAYFCASSPGFSNQPQHFGDGTRLSIL.

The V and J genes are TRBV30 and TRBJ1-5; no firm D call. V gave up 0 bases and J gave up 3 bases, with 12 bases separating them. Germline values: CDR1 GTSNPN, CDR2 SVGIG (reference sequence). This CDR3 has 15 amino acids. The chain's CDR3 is CAWSVFGLDNQPQHF. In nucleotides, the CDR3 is TGTGCCTGGAGTGTTTTCGGACTGGACAATCAGCCCCAGCATTTT.

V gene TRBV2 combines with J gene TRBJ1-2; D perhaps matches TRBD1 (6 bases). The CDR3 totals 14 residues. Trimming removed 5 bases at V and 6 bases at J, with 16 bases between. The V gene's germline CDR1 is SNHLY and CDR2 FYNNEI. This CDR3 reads CASSPIRQGNGYTF. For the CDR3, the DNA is TGTGCCAGCAGTCCGATACGGCAGGGGAATGGCTACACCTTC. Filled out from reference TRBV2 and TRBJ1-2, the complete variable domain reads EPEVTQTPSHQVTQMGQEVILRCVPISNHLYFYWYRQILGQKVEFLVSFYNNEISEKSEIFDDQFSVERPDGSNFTLKIRSTKLEDSAMYFCASSPIRQGNGYTFGSGTRLTVV.

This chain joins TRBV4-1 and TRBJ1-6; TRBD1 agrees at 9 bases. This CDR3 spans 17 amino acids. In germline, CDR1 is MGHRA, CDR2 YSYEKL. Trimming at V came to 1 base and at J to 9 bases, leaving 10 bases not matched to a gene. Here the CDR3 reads CASSQGLTGGRGSPLHF. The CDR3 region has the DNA TGCGCCAGCAGCCAAGGACTGACAGGGGGACGAGGTTCACCCCTCCACTTT.